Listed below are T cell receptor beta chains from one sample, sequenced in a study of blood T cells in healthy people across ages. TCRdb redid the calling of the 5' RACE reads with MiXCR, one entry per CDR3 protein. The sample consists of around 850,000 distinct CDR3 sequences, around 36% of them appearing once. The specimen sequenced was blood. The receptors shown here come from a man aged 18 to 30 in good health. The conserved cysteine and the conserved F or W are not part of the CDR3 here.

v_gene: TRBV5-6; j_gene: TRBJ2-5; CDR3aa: ASSSYLIGQGAAETQY
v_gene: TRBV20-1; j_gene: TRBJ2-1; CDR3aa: SARDQAFYNEQF
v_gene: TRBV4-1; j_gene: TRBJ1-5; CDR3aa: ASSQATGGADQPQH
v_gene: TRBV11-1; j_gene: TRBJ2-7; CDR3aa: ASSALGRSSYEQY
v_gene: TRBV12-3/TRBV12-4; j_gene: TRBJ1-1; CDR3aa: ASSPGTEAF
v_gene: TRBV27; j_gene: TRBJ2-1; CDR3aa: ASSLVDRGNEQF
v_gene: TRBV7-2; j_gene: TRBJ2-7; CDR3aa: ASSDELSGLAISYNEQY
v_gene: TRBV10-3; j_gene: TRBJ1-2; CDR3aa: ATQVLDRINGGYA
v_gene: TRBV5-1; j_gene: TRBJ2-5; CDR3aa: ASRPDREQETQY
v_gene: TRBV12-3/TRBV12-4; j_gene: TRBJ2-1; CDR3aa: ASSLQIADNEQF
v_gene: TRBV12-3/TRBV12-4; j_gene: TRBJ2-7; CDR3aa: ASSLPAATYEQY
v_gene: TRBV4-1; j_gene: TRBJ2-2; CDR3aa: ASSHVRESTGELF
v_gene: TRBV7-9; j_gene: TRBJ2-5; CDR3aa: ASSGRGSAGSLQETQY
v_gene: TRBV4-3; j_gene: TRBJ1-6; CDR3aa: ASSQPGGNSPLH
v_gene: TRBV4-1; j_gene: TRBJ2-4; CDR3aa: ASSPNQGFDQY
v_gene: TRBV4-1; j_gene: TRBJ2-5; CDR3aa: ASSQDRGFQEAQY
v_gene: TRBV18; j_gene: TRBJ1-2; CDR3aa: ASSPYTGDGYT
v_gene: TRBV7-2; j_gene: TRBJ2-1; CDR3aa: ASSLESLPYNEQF
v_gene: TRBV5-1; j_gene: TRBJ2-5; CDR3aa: ASSLAVHRMEETQY
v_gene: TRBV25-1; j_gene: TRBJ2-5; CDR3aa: ASSERALQETQY
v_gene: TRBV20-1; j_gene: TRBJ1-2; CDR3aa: SARVTGIDYGYT
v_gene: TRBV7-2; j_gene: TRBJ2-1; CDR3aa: ASSLGAWDSYNEQF
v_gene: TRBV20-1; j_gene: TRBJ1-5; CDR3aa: SARGQAGQPQH
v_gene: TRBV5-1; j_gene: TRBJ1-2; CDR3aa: ASSLGLLGDYGYT
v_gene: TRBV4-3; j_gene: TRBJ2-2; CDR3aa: ASSQDAGPGTGELF
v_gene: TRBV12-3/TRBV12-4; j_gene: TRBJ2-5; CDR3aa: ASSPVLSGETQY
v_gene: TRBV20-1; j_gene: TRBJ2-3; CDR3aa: SARPIQRGSADTQY
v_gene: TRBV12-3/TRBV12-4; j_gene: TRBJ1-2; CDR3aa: ASGGTDNYGYT
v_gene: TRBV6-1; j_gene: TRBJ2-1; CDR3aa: ASSEHMNEQF
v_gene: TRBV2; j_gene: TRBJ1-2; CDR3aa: ARSKNRDTGRGDYGYT
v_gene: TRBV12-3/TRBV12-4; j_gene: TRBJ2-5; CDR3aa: ASSLTYSRETQY
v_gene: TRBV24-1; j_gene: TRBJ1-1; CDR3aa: ATSGTTRGDTEAF
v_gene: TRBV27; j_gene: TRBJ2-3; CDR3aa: ASSFLGPTGDTQY
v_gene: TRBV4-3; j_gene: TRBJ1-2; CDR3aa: ASSQGTGGVGGYT
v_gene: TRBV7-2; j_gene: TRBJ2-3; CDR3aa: ASSFAIGGGPLDTQY
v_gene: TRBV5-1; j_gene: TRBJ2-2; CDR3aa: ASSLTERIAGELF
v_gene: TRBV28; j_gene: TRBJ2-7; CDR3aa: ASQGDLEQY
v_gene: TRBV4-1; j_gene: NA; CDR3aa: ASSQKATGGETQY
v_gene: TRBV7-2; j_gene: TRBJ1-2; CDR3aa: ASSSTGGANYGYT
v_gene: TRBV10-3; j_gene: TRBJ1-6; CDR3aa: AISDPGQGNSPLH
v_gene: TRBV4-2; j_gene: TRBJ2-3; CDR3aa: ASSPRARRGGTDTQY
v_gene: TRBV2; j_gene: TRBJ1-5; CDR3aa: ASSTASNQPQH
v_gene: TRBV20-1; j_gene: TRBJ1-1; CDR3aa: RAAGDMNTEAF
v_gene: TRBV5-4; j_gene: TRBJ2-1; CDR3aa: ASSLGGAGNEQF
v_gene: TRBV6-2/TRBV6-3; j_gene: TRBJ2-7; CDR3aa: ASRGSSTSYEQY
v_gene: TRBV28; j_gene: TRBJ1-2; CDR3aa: ASSLEGLTGGLGGYT
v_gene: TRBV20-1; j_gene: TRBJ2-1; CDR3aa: SATDTSGRANEQF
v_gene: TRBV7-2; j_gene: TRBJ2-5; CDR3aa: ASSLVAGPTGETQY
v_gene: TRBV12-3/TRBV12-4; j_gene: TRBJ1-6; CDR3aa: ASTDTDNSPLH
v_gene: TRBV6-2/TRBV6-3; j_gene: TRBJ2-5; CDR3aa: ATSWTTYQETQY
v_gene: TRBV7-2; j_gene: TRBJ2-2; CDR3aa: ASSRQGAGELF
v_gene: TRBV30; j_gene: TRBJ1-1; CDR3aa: ACRTLDANEAF